One and the same sample provided the 14 T cell receptor beta chains below, sequenced in a study of cytomegalovirus exposure and HLA in healthy donors. Researchers ran the PCR with 60 Vbeta and 13 Jbeta primers. Data came from immunoSEQ multiplex PCR; TCRdb stores just in-frame clones and leaves some out. This repertoire shows 120,000 or so clones, approximately 80% found once; its top ten account for 3.7%. Sequenced: PBMCs. Every receptor here comes from a human donor in good health.

The chain uses TRBV25-1 and TRBJ2-7; D uncertain. V lost 1 base, J lost 2 bases, and 9 bases lay in between. Germline V gives CDR1 MGHDK, CDR2 SYGVNS. The CDR3 contains 14 residues. The CDR3 is CASSESRIPYEQYF. CDR3 nucleotide sequence: TGTGCCAGCAGTGAATCCAGGATCCCCTACGAGCAGTACTTC.

This clone has a handful of counts. The V call is TRBV7-7, the J call TRBJ2-7; possible D gene TRBD1, 5 bases. V was clipped by 6 bases and J by 7 bases, with 16 bases between them. The CDR3 consists of 13 residues. The V gene's germline CDR1 is SSHAT and CDR2 FNYEAQ (reference sequence). In DNA form, the CDR3 reads TGTGCCAGCAGTTCCAAAAGGGGAAGTGAGCAGTACTTC. Its protein is CASSSKRGSEQYF.

The chain links TRBV7-6 to TRBJ2-5; 13 bases line up with TRBD2. J was trimmed by 0 bases and V by 0 bases; bases with no gene match: 1. Per germline, CDR1 SGHVS and CDR2 FNYEAQ. CDR3 length: 17 amino acids. This chain's CDR3 is CASSLAGLAGYQETQYF. Written as DNA, the CDR3 is TGTGCCAGCAGCTTAGCGGGACTAGCGGGATACCAAGAGACCCAGTACTTC.

The chain is built from TRBV14 and TRBJ2-1; 8 nucleotides line up with TRBD2. Germline V lookup: CDR1 SGHDN, CDR2 FVKESK. J gave up 10 bases and V 4 bases, and 3 bases lay outside the gene matches. The CDR3 spans 12 residues. CDR3 residues: CASSPLAGEQFF. The CDR3 DNA follows: TGTGCCAGCAGCCCATTAGCGGGAGAGCAGTTCTTC.

V gene TRBV29-1 combines with J gene TRBJ1-2; possibly TRBD1 for D (6 bases). Trimming took off 6 bases at V and 8 bases at J, with 19 bases between the two ends. Per the germline V gene, CDR1 is SQVTM and CDR2 is ANQGSEA. This CDR3 spans 13 amino acids. CDR3 sequence reads: CSVTTGYEVGYTF. In nucleotides, the CDR3 is TGCAGCGTGACAACAGGGTATGAAGTGGGCTACACCTTC.

The chain combines TRBV28 with TRBJ2-7, with TRBD1 matching over 7 bases. The CDR3 contains 17 residues. The germline V gene encodes CDR1 MDHEN and CDR2 SYDVKM. Trimming removed 4 bases from V and 0 bases from J; junction bases left unmatched: 12. Here the CDR3 DNA reads TGTGCCAGCAGTTCCGGATACAGGGGCCCCAGCTCCTACGAGCAGTACTTC. Its protein product is CASSSGYRGPSSYEQYF.

The J gene is TRBJ2-3, the V gene TRBV5-1; TRBD2 matches 13 bases. There are 18 residues in the CDR3. Germline loops: CDR1 SGHRS, CDR2 YFSETQ. Unmatched junction bases numbered 7, after V lost 2 bases and J lost 1 base. This CDR3 is CASSLTSGRGLGTDTQYF. The CDR3, as DNA: TGCGCCAGCAGCTTAACTAGCGGGAGGGGATTAGGCACAGATACGCAGTATTTT.

This chain connects TRBV6-4 to TRBJ2-1; D is possibly TRBD2 (6 bases). The length of the CDR3 is 15 residues. Trimming left V 5 bases short and J 8 bases short, with 19 bases between. Germline V gene sequence: CDR1 MRHNA, CDR2 SNTAGT. The CDR3 protein is CASSFLASSTDEQFF. DNA for the CDR3: TGTGCCAGCAGTTTCCTAGCGTCCAGTACGGATGAGCAGTTCTTC.

The chain carries TRBV6-6 and TRBJ1-1; perhaps TRBD1 as D (6 bases). CDR1 MNHNY and CDR2 SVGAGI come from the germline V gene (reference sequence). Trimming removed 6 bases at V and 0 bases at J, with 11 bases between. The CDR3 has 14 amino acids. CDR3 bases: TGTGCCAGCAGGGACAGCTCCCTGAACACTGAAGCTTTCTTT. Translated: CASRDSSLNTEAFF.

J is TRBJ2-3 and V is TRBV27, with D perhaps TRBD1 (5 bases). Germline values: CDR1 MNHEY, CDR2 SMNVEV (reference sequence). The V end lost 2 bases, the J end lost 3 bases, and 6 bases lay between the germline ends. The CDR3 spans 13 residues. In DNA form, the CDR3 reads TGTGCCAGCAGTTTAAGGGGAACAGATACGCAGTATTTT. Its translation: CASSLRGTDTQYF.

The V and J genes are TRBV4-2 and TRBJ2-3; 14 positions agree with TRBD2. Germline V gene sequence: CDR1 LGHNA, CDR2 YNFKEQ. The V and J ends lost 0 bases and 5 bases, in that order; junction bases with no gene match: 10. The CDR3 is made up of 19 amino acids. The CDR3 DNA follows: TGTGCCAGCAGCCAAGAGCCCCCTGGGACTAGCGGGAGTGGAGATACGCAGTATTTT. Translated: CASSQEPPGTSGSGDTQYF.

The chain uses TRBV6-1 and TRBJ2-4; possibly TRBD2 for D (5 bases). CDR1 MNHNS and CDR2 SASEGT come from the germline V gene. V lost 6 bases and J 0 bases, leaving 9 bases between the germline ends. The CDR3 is 14 residues long. The CDR3: CASREDLAKNIQYF. The CDR3 region has the DNA TGTGCCAGCAGGGAGGACCTAGCCAAAAACATTCAGTACTTC.

This chain links TRBV4-2 with TRBJ2-1; 13 positions agree with TRBD2. V was clipped by 1 base and J by 9 bases; unmatched bases: 6. CDR1 and CDR2 from the germline V gene are LGHNA and YNFKEQ. The CDR3 runs to 16 residues. The CDR3 protein is CASSQGTSGSGSEQFF. CDR3 bases: TGTGCCAGCAGCCAAGGGACTAGCGGGAGTGGGAGTGAGCAGTTCTTC.

This chain connects TRBV29-1 to TRBJ1-4, with 8 bases fitting TRBD1. The germline gives CDR1 SQVTM, CDR2 ANQGSEA. The CDR3 extends over 11 amino acids. The V gene end was trimmed by 7 bases and the J gene end by 7 bases; junction bases not matched to a gene: 2. The CDR3, as DNA: TGCAGCGCGACAGGGGTTGAAAAACTGTTTTTT. Its translation: CSATGVEKLFF.